What follows are 22 T cell receptor beta chains derived from one specimen sequenced in a study of response to subunit inactivated influenza vaccine. Using its own MiXCR run on the RT-PCR reads, TCRdb lists one record per CDR3 protein. The sample lists hundreds of thousands of distinct CDR3 sequences, around 14% occurring once. Sequenced here: PBMCs from blood, sampled roughly 12 days after vaccination. Receptors originate from a man over 45 who received an inactivated influenza vaccine.

The chain couples TRBV29-1 to TRBJ2-3; D may be TRBD1 (6 bases). Per germline, CDR1 SQVTM and CDR2 ANQGSEA. The CDR3 runs 14 residues. Trimming removed 6 bases from V and 1 base from J, with 14 bases in between. The DNA for the CDR3 is TGCAGCGTGTTCCAGGGGTTCGGCACAGATACGCAGTATTTT. Translated: CSVFQGFGTDTQYF.

V usage is TRBV9 and J usage is TRBJ2-7, with 10 bases aligning to TRBD2. The germline gives CDR1 SGDLS, CDR2 YYNGEE. The CDR3 has 15 amino acids. V dropped 0 bases and J dropped 3; count of bases not matched to a gene: 3. The CDR3 DNA is TGTGCCAGCAGCGTAGCCCCTAGCGGGAGCTACGAGCAGTACTTC. It specifies CASSVAPSGSYEQYF.

V usage is TRBV12-3 or TRBV12-4 and J usage is TRBJ2-1, with TRBD2 matching 8 bases. The CDR3 sequence is 15 residues long. The trim removed 2 bases at V and 8 bases at J, leaving 8 bases unmatched. The DNA of the CDR3 is TGTGCCAGCAGTTTAAGCGGGACTAGTCTTTATGAGCAGTTCTTC. Protein: CASSLSGTSLYEQFF.

This clonotype was seen only a few times. The chain couples TRBV7-2 to TRBJ2-7; 10 bases fit TRBD1. V shed 4 bases and J 6 bases; nucleotides not matched to a gene: 9. The CDR3 runs 15 residues. Germline V gene sequence: CDR1 SGHTA, CDR2 FQGNSA. The CDR3 reads CASSSSTGGTGEQYF. CDR3 nucleotide sequence: TGTGCCAGCAGCTCGTCGACAGGGGGCACGGGCGAGCAGTACTTC.

In its sample, this clonotype was seen many times. J is TRBJ2-1 and V is TRBV7-9; D assignment may be TRBD1 or TRBD2 (6 bases each). CDR1 and CDR2 from the germline V gene are SEHNR and FQNEAQ (reference sequence). The V gene lost 5 bases and the J gene lost 2 bases, with 16 bases spanning the gap. The CDR3 runs 16 residues. Here the CDR3 reads CASSPPGASPYNEQFF. CDR3 DNA: TGTGCCAGCAGCCCCCCGGGGGCCAGTCCCTACAATGAGCAGTTCTTC.

The sample holds a few counts of this clonotype. This chain joins TRBV12-3 or TRBV12-4 and TRBJ1-2; D may be TRBD1 (5 bases). Trimming stripped 1 base from V and 4 bases from J, with 13 bases between. This CDR3 has 15 amino acids. CDR3 DNA sequence: TGTGCCAGCAGTTTAGAGCTAGAAGGGGTCTATGGCTACACCTTC. Its translation is CASSLELEGVYGYTF.

This chain links TRBV28 with TRBJ1-1; 9 bases align to TRBD1. Germline CDR1 and CDR2: MDHEN and SYDVKM. CDR3 size: 14 residues. The junction had 6 bases not matched to a gene; V was cut back by 2 bases and J by 8 bases. The CDR3 here is CASSLPGTGREAFF. The CDR3, as DNA: TGTGCCAGCAGTTTACCCGGGACAGGGAGAGAAGCTTTCTTT.

This clonotype was observed at least ten times. The rearrangement uses TRBV18 and TRBJ2-1; D is possibly TRBD1 or TRBD2 (6 bases each). The length of the CDR3 is 16 residues. Trimming pared 5 bases from V and 6 bases from J, leaving 20 bases between. The germline V gene encodes CDR1 KGHSH and CDR2 LQKENI. The CDR3 here is CASSGRIRDTANEQFF. The CDR3, as DNA: TGTGCCAGCTCAGGGAGGATCCGGGACACCGCCAATGAGCAGTTCTTC.

This chain links TRBV10-3 with TRBJ2-1; 7 bases agree with TRBD2. The germline gives CDR1 ENHRY, CDR2 SYGVKD. The CDR3 runs to 16 residues. V trimming: 0 bases; J trimming: 9 bases; junction bases outside the gene matches: 11. CDR3 in amino acids: CAISESGLLTSVEQFF. The CDR3 DNA follows: TGTGCCATCAGTGAGTCGGGCCTCCTCACTAGCGTTGAGCAGTTCTTC.

This chain joins TRBV27 and TRBJ1-6; TRBD1 agrees at 11 bases. The CDR3 totals 14 residues. Trimming took 4 bases from V and 10 from J; bases not matched to a gene: 3. CDR1 is MNHEY, CDR2 SMNVEV, per germline (reference sequence). The CDR3 DNA reads as TGTGCCAGCAGTTCGGACAGGGGGCGATCACCCCTCCACTTT. Protein: CASSSDRGRSPLHF.

This clonotype was observed a handful of times. Its ends do not fully match the called genes, so a read error is possible. Written as DNA, the CDR3 is TGTGCCAGCAGCTTATATTCGGGACAAGGGATCTTTTTT. Its protein is CASSLYSGQGIFF. The gene calls are TRBV7-9 and TRBJ1-6; TRBD1 is a possible D gene (6 bases). Per germline, CDR1 SEHNR and CDR2 FQNEAQ (reference sequence). The CDR3 runs to 13 residues.

This clonotype appeared a few times. This rearrangement joins TRBV12-3 or TRBV12-4 to TRBJ1-4; 10 bases match TRBD1. The CDR3 runs to 14 residues. V lost 4 bases and J lost 7; bases outside the gene matches: 3. The CDR3 nucleotides are TGTGCCAGCAGTTGGACAGGGGGGTCTGAAAAACTGTTTTTT. Its protein product is CASSWTGGSEKLFF.

The chain employs TRBV4-2 and TRBJ2-3; D assignment may be TRBD1 or TRBD2 (5 bases each). Germline CDR1 LGHNA, CDR2 YNFKEQ. This CDR3 comprises 18 residues. V was cut by 4 bases and J by 1 base, with 21 bases left in between. The CDR3 is CASSPDGTAKGGTDTQYF. The DNA for the CDR3 is TGTGCCAGCAGCCCCGATGGGACCGCAAAAGGGGGCACAGATACGCAGTATTTT.

The V call is TRBV11-2, the J call TRBJ2-1, with TRBD2 as a possible D gene (6 bases). The V end lost 5 bases, the J end lost 6 bases, and 20 bases lay between the germline ends. Germline V gene lookup returns CDR1 SGHAT and CDR2 FQNNGV. The length of the CDR3 is 16 residues. CDR3 in amino acids: CASSPLRGSIVNEQFF. The CDR3 DNA sequence: TGTGCCAGCAGCCCACTGCGGGGTAGCATAGTCAATGAGCAGTTCTTC.

The rearrangement uses TRBV6-2 or TRBV6-3 and TRBJ2-1; 12 positions agree with TRBD2. This CDR3 spans 16 amino acids. The V segment lost 6 bases and the J segment 7 bases; nucleotides outside the gene matches: 10. The germline CDR1 and CDR2 sequences are MNHEY and SVGEGT. This CDR3 reads CASRLRLAGVLNEQFF. The DNA for the CDR3 is TGTGCCAGCAGACTCCGACTAGCGGGGGTTCTGAATGAGCAGTTCTTC.

This clonotype was observed a few times. The V call is TRBV4-2, the J call TRBJ1-6, with D hard to call. This CDR3 is 15 amino acids long. Germline V CDR1 and CDR2: LGHNA, YNFKEQ. V was trimmed by 0 bases and J by 9 bases, leaving 12 bases between them. This chain's CDR3 is CASSQDPSLGSPLHF. CDR3 DNA sequence: TGTGCCAGCAGCCAAGATCCCAGTCTTGGTTCACCCCTCCACTTT.

The gene calls are TRBV19 and TRBJ2-2, with 8 bases identical to TRBD1. The CDR3 runs 16 residues. Germline values: CDR1 LNHDA, CDR2 SQIVND (reference sequence). Germline trimming cut 3 bases from V and 3 bases from J; bases unmatched to any gene: 6. The CDR3 DNA is TGTGCCAGTAGTATCGGTCAGGGGGCGCACACCGGGGAGCTGTTTTTT. Its translation: CASSIGQGAHTGELFF.

The DNA for the CDR3 is TGCGCCAGCAGCCAAGCTAGGTTCCCCAGCTCCTACGAGCAGTACTTC. Residues: CASSQARFPSSYEQYF. The chain combines TRBV4-3 with TRBJ2-7; D not resolved. This CDR3 has 16 residues. From germline, CDR1 is LGHNA and CDR2 YSLEER. With 1 base removed from V and 0 bases from J, the gap between germline ends came to 13 bases.

This clonotype came up many times. The rearrangement uses TRBV6-2 or TRBV6-3 and TRBJ2-3; the D gene is possibly TRBD1 (5 bases). The CDR3 sequence is 11 residues long. The germline V gene encodes CDR1 MNHEY and CDR2 SVGEGT. Deletions cut 8 bases from V and 4 bases from J, with 7 bases between. The CDR3 DNA reads TGTGCCAGCGGGGCTTCAGATACGCAGTATTTT. This gives the protein CASGASDTQYF.

The genes are TRBV20-1 and TRBJ2-7; TRBD2 matches 11 bases. J lost 6 bases, V lost 2 bases, and 6 bases had no gene match. Germline V gives CDR1 DFQATT, CDR2 SNEGSKA (reference sequence). CDR3 length: 14 residues. CDR3 bases: TGCAGTGCTAGAAATAGCGGGGGGGCCTCCGAGCAGTACTTC. This encodes CSARNSGGASEQYF.

This rearrangement joins TRBV3-1 to TRBJ1-4, with TRBD1 identical over 7 bases. In germline, CDR1 is LGHDT, CDR2 YNNKEL (reference sequence). The CDR3 is made up of 17 amino acids. Trimming took 0 bases from V and 8 from J; bases not matched to a gene: 12. The CDR3 region has the DNA TGTGCCAGCAGCCAAGATTTAGCAGGGGGTCCTGACGAAAAACTGTTTTTT. As protein: CASSQDLAGGPDEKLFF.

As DNA, the CDR3 is TGTGCCAGCTCACCGGTAGCGGGGGCCACCCGCACAGATACGCAGTATTTT. Its protein product is CASSPVAGATRTDTQYF. V usage is TRBV18 and J usage is TRBJ2-3, with 9 positions matching TRBD2. The CDR3 sequence is 17 residues long. V dropped 3 bases and J dropped 1; count of bases not matched to a gene: 8. Germline values: CDR1 KGHSH, CDR2 LQKENI. The full variable domain, in which reference TRBV18 and TRBJ2-3 provide the parts outside the CDR3, is NAGVMQNPRHLVRRRGQEARLRCSPMKGHSHVYWYRQLPEEGLKFMVYLQKENIIDESGMPKERFSAEFPKEGPSILRIQQVVRGDSAAYFCASSPVAGATRTDTQYFGPGTRLTVL.